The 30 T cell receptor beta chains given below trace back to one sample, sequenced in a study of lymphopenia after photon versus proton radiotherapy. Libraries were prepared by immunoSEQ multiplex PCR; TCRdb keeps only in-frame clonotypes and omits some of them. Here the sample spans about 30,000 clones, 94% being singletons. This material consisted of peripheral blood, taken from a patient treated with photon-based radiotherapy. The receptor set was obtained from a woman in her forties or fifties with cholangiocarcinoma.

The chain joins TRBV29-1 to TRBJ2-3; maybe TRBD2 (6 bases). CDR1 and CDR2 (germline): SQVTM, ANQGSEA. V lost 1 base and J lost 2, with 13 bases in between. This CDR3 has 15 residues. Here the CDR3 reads CSVEAVGGFTDTQYF. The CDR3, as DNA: TGCAGCGTTGAAGCCGTCGGAGGGTTCACAGATACGCAGTATTTT.

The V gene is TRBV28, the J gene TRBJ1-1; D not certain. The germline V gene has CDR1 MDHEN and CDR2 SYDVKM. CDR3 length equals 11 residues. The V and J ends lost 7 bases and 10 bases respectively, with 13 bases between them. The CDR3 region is CASTLPPRAFF. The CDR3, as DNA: TGTGCCAGCACCCTGCCTCCAAGAGCTTTCTTT.

CDR3 sequence (DNA): TGTGCCATCAGGGGCTCCTATAATTCACCCCTCCACTTT. Translating gives CAIRGSYNSPLHF. This chain links TRBV10-3 with TRBJ1-6; D remains unclear. Trimming removed 6 bases from V and 0 bases from J, with 3 bases in between. CDR1 and CDR2 (germline): ENHRY, SYGVKD. CDR3 size: 13 residues.

CDR3 sequence (DNA): TGTGCCAGTAGTCGGTCAGGTAGAAACACCATATATTTT. It specifies CASSRSGRNTIYF. This chain uses TRBV19 with TRBJ1-3; D is uncertain. CDR1 is LNHDA and CDR2 is SQIVND in the germline V gene (reference sequence). V shed 5 bases and J shed 5 bases, with 10 bases lying between them. The CDR3 runs 13 residues.

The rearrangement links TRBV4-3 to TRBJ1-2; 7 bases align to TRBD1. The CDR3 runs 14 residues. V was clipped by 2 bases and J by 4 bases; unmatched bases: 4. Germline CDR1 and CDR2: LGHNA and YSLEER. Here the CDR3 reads CASSQQGQTYGYTF. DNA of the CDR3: TGCGCCAGCAGCCAACAGGGACAGACCTATGGCTACACCTTC.

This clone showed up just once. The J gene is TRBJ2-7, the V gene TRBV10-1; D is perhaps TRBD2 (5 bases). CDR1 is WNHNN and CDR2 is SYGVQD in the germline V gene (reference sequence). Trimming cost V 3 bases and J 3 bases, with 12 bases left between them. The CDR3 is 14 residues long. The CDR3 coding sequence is TGCGCCAGCAGTGACAGACGAGGGCTCTACGAGCAGTACTTC. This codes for CASSDRRGLYEQYF.

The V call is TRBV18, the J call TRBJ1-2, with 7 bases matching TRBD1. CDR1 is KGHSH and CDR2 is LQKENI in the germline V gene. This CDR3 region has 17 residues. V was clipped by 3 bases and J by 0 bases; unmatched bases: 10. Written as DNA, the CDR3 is TGTGCCAGCTCACCTTTACCGGGACAGACCTCTAACTATGGCTACACCTTC. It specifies CASSPLPGQTSNYGYTF.

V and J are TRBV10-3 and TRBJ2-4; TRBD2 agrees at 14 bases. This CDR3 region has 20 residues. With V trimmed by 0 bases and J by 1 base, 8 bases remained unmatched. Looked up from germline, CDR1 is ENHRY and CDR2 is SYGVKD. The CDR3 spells CAISESVTSGGESAKNIQYF. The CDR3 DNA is TGTGCCATCAGTGAGTCCGTGACTAGCGGGGGGGAATCGGCCAAAAACATTCAGTACTTC.

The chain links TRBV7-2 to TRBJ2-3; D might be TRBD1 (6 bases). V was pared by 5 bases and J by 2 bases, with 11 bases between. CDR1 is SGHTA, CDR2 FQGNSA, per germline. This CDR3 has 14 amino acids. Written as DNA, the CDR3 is TGTGCCAGCAGCCGGGGACACTCCACAGATACGCAGTATTTT. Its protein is CASSRGHSTDTQYF.

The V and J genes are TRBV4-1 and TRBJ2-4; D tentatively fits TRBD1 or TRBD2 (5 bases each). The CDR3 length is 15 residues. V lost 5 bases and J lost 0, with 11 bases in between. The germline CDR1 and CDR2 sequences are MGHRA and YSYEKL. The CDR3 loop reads CASSGGILAKNIQYF. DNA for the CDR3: TGCGCCAGCAGCGGGGGAATCTTAGCCAAAAACATTCAGTACTTC.

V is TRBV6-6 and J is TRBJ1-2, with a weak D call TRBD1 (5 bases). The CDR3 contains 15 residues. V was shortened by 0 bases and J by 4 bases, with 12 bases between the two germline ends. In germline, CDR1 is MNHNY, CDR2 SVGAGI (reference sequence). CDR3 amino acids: CASSYSEGTTYGYTF. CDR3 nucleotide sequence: TGTGCCAGCAGTTACTCGGAGGGGACGACCTATGGCTACACCTTC.

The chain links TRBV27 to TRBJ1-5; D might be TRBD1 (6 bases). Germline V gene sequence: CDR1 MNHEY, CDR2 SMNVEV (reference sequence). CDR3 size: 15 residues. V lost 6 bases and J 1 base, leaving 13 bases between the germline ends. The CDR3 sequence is CASSAGVISNQPQHF. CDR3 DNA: TGTGCCAGCAGCGCAGGGGTTATAAGCAATCAGCCCCAGCATTTT.

The CDR3 loop reads CASSGQSSSYEQYF. The CDR3 DNA reads as TGTGCCAGCAGTGGACAGTCCAGCTCCTACGAGCAGTACTTC. The rearrangement joins TRBV6-6 to TRBJ2-7, with D possibly matching TRBD1 (6 bases). V dropped 5 bases and J dropped 0 bases, with 11 bases sitting between them. This CDR3 has 14 amino acids. Germline CDR1 is MNHNY and CDR2 is SVGAGI (reference sequence).

CDR3 nucleotide sequence: TGTGCCAGCAGCGATCAGGGCAGCTCCTACAATGAGCAGTTCTTC. Translating it yields CASSDQGSSYNEQFF. V usage is TRBV11-2 and J usage is TRBJ2-1, with D perhaps matching TRBD1 (5 bases). Germline CDR1 SGHAT, CDR2 FQNNGV. This CDR3 comprises 15 residues. The V gene lost 5 bases and the J gene lost 0 bases, with 11 bases spanning the gap.

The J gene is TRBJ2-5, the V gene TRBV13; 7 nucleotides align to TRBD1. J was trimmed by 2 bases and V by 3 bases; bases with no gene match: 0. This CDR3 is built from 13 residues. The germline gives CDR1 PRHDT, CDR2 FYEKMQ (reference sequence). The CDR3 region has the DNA TGTGCCAGCAGCTTGGACAGGCAAGAGACCCAGTACTTC. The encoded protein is CASSLDRQETQYF.

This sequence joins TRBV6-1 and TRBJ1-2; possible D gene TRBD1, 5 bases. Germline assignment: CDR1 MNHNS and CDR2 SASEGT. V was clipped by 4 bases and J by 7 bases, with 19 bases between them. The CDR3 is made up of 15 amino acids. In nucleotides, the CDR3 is TGTGCCAGCAGTGGATTCGGGGGTCGGGCCAGTGGCTACACCTTC. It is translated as CASSGFGGRASGYTF.

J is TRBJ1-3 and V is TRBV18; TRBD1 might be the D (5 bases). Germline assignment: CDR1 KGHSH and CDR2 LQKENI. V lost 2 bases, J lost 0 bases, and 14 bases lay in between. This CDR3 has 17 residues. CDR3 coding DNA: TGTGCCAGCTCACCAGGGGTCGGGGCAATCTCTGGAAACACCATATATTTT. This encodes CASSPGVGAISGNTIYF.

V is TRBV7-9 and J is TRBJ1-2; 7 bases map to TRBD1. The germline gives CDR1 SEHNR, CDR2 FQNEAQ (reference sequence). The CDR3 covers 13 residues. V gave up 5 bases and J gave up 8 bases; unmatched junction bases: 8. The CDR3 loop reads CASSPSGTAGYTF. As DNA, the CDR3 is TGTGCCAGCAGCCCAAGCGGGACAGCAGGCTACACCTTC.

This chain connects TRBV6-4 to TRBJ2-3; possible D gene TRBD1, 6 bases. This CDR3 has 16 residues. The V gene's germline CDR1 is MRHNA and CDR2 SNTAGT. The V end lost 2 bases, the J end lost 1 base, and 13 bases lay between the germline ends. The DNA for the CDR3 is TGTGCCAGCAGTGACAGGGCAGGGGATGGCACAGATACGCAGTATTTT. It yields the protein CASSDRAGDGTDTQYF.

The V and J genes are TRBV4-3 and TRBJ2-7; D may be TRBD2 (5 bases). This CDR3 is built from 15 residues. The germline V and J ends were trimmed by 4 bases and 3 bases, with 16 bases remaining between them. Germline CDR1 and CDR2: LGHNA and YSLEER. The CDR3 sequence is CASSPMTGIGYEQYF. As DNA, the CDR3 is TGCGCCAGCAGCCCCATGACGGGAATAGGCTACGAGCAGTACTTC.

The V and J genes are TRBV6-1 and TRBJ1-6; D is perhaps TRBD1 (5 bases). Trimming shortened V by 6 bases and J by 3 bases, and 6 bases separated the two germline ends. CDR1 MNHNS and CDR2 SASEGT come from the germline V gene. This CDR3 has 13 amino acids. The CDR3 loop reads CASRGDYNSPLHF. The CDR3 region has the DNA TGTGCCAGCAGGGGGGACTATAATTCACCCCTCCACTTT.

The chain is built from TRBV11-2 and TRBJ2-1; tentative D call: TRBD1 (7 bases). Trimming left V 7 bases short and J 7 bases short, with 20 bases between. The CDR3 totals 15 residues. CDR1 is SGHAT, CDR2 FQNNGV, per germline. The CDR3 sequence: CASIPGQGGSNEQFF. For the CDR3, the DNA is TGTGCCAGCATCCCGGGGCAGGGGGGCTCAAATGAGCAGTTCTTC.

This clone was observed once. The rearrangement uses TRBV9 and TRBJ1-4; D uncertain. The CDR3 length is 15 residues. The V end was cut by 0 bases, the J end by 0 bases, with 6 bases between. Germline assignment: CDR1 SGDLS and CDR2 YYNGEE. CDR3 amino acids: CASSVEGSTNEKLFF. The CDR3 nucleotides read TGTGCCAGCAGCGTAGAGGGTTCAACTAATGAAAAACTGTTTTTT.

In DNA, the CDR3 is TGTGCCAGCAGGTTGACAGGGATAAACTATGGCTACACCTTC. Protein: CASRLTGINYGYTF. The chain recombines TRBV6-6 with TRBJ1-2; 7 bases are a match to TRBD1. V shed 6 bases, J shed 2 bases, and the junction held 6 bases outside the gene matches. Germline V gene data show CDR1 as MNHNY and CDR2 as SVGAGI (reference sequence). The CDR3 runs 14 residues.

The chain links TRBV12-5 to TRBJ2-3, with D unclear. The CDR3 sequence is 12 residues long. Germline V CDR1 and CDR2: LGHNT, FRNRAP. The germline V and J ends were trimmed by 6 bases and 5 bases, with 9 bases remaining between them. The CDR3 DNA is TGTGCTAGTGGACCAGGCCGAGATACGCAGTATTTT. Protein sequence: CASGPGRDTQYF.

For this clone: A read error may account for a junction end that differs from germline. CDR3 in amino acids: CATSLTKRQRRNF. The CDR3 coding sequence is TGTGCCACCAGCCTCACCAAGCGACAGCGTAGGAATTTT. The rearrangement joins TRBV15 to TRBJ1-3; a weak D match, TRBD1 (5 bases). There are 13 residues in the CDR3. Germline lookup yields CDR1 LNHNV and CDR2 YYDKDF (reference sequence).

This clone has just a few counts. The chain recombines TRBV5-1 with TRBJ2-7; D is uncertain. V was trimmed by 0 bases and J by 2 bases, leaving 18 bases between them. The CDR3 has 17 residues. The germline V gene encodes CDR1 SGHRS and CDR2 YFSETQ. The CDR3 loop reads CASSLGTSTFRTYEQYF. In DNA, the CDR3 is TGCGCCAGCAGCTTGGGGACGTCAACCTTCCGGACCTACGAGCAGTACTTC.

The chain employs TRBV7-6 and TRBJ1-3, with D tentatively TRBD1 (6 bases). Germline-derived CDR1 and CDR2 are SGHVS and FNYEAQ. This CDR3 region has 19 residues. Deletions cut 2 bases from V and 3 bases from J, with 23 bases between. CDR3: CASSLSLAVTGHFGNTIYF. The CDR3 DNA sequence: TGTGCCAGCAGCTTATCCCTTGCGGTAACAGGGCACTTTGGAAACACCATATATTTT.

The CDR3 protein is CARARPGIYGYTF. The DNA of the CDR3 is TGCGCCAGGGCGCGGCCAGGCATCTATGGCTACACCTTC. The chain links TRBV5-1 to TRBJ1-2; D call uncertain. The CDR3 runs 13 residues. V lost 8 bases, J lost 4 bases, and 15 bases lay in between. CDR1 and CDR2 (germline): SGHRS, YFSETQ.

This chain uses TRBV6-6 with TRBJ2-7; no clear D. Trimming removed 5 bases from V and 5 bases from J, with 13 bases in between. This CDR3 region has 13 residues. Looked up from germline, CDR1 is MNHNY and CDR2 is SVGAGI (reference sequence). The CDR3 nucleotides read TGTGCCAGCAGTGACCCGGGTTACGACGAGCAGTACTTC. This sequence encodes CASSDPGYDEQYF.